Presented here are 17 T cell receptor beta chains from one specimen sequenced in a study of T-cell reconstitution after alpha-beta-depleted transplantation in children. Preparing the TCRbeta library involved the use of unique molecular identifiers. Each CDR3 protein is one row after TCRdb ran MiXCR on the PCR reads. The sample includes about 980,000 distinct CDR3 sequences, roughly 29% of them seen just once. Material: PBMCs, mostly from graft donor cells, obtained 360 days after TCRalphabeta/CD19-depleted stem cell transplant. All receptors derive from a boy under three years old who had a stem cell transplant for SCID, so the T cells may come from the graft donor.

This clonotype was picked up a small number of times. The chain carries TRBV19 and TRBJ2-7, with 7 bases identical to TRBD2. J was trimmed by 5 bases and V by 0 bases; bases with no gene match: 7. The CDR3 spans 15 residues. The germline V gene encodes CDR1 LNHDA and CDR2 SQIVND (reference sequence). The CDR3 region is CASSIDDSGTNEQYF. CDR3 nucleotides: TGTGCCAGTAGTATAGACGATTCCGGGACTAACGAGCAGTACTTC.

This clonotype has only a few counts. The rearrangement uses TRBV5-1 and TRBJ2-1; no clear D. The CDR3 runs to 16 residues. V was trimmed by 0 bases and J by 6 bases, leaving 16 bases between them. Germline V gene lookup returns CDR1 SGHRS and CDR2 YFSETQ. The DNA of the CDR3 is TGCGCCAGCAGCTTGGGGGCCGCCCCAATCGGCAATGAGCAGTTCTTC. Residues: CASSLGAAPIGNEQFF.

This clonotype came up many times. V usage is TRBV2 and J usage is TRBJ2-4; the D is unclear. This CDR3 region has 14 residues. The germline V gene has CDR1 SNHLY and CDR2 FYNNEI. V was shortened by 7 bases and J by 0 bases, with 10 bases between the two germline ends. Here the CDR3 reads CASNQEVAKNIQYF. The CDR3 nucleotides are TGTGCCAGCAACCAGGAAGTAGCCAAAAACATTCAGTACTTC. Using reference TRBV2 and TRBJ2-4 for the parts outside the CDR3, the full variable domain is EPEVTQTPSHQVTQMGQEVILRCVPISNHLYFYWYRQILGQKVEFLVSFYNNEISEKSEIFDDQFSVERPDGSNFTLKIRSTKLEDSAMYFCASNQEVAKNIQYFGAGTRLSVL.

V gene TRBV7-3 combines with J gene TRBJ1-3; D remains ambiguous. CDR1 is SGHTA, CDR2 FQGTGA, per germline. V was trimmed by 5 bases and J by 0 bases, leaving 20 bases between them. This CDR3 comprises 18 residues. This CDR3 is CASSPDVGSHLSGNTIYF. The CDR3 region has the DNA TGTGCCAGCAGCCCCGATGTGGGCAGCCATCTCTCTGGAAACACCATATATTTT.

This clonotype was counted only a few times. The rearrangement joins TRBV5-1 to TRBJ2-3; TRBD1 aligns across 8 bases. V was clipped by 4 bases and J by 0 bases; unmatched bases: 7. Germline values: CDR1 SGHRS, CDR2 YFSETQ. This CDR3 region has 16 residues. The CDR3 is CASSQRQGFSTDTQYF. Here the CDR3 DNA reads TGCGCCAGCAGCCAGAGACAGGGGTTTAGCACAGATACGCAGTATTTT.

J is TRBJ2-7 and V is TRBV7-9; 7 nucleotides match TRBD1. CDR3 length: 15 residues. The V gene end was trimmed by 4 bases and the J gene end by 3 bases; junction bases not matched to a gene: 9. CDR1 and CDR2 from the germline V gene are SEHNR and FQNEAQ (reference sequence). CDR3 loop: CASSSSGTANYEQYF. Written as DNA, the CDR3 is TGTGCCAGCAGCTCCTCCGGGACAGCTAACTACGAGCAGTACTTC.

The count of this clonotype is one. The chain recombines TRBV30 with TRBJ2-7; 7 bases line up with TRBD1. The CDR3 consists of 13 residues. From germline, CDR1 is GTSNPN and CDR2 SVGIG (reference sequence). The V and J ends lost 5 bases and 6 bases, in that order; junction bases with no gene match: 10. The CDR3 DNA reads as TGTGCCTGGGCACCGGGACAGACCCGCGAGCAGTACTTC. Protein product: CAWAPGQTREQYF.

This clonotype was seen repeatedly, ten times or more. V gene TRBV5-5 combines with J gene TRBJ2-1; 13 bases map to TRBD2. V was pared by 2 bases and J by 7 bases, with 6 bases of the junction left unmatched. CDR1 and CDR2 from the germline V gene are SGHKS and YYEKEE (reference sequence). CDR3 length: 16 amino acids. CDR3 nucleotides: TGTGCCAGCAGCTTCTTACTAGCGGGGGGGACTAATGAGCAGTTCTTC. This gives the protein CASSFLLAGGTNEQFF.

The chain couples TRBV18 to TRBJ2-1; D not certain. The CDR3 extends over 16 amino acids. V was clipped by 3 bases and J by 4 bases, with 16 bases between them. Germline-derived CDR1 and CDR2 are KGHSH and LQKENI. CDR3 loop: CASSPLVRRIYNEQFF. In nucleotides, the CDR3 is TGTGCCAGCTCACCGCTAGTTCGCAGGATATACAATGAGCAGTTCTTC.

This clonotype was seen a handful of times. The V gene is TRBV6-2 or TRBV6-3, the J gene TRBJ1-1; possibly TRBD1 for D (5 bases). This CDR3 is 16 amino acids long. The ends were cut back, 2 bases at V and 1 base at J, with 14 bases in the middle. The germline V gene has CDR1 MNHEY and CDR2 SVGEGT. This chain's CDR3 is CASSYLGPIWNTEAFF. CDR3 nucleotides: TGTGCCAGCAGTTACCTGGGGCCGATATGGAACACTGAAGCTTTCTTT.

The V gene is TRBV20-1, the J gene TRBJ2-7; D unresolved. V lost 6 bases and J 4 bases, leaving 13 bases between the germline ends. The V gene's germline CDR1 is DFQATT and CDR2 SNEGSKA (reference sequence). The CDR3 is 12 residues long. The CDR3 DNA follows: TGCAGTGCCCTTCGGGCCTCATACGAGCAGTACTTC. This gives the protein CSALRASYEQYF.

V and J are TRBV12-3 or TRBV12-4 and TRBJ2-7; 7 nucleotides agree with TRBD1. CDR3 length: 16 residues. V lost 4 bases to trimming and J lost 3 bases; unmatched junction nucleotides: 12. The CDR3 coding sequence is TGTGCCAGCAGTTCGCCCCTTCAGGGGGAGAACTACGAGCAGTACTTC. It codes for CASSSPLQGENYEQYF.

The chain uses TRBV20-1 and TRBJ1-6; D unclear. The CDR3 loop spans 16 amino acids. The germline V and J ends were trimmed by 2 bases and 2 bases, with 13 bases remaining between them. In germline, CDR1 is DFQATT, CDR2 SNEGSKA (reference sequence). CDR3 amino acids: CSARLAGATYNSPLHF. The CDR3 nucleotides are TGCAGTGCTAGATTAGCAGGCGCCACCTATAATTCACCCCTCCACTTT.

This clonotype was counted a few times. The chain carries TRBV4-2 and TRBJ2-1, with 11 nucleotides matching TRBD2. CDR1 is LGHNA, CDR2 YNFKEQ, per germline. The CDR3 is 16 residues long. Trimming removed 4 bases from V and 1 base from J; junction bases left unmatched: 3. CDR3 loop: CASSRRTSGSYNEQFF. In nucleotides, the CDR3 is TGTGCCAGCAGCCGAAGGACTAGCGGGTCCTACAATGAGCAGTTCTTC.

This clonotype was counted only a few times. The CDR3 reads CSVLIAGQVVTDTQYF. In DNA, the CDR3 is TGCAGCGTCCTAATAGCGGGGCAGGTCGTCACAGATACGCAGTATTTT. The gene calls are TRBV29-1 and TRBJ2-3; 8 bases are shared with TRBD2. The CDR3 runs to 16 residues. Germline assignment: CDR1 SQVTM and CDR2 ANQGSEA. The V gene end was trimmed by 6 bases and the J gene end by 2 bases; junction bases not matched to a gene: 13.

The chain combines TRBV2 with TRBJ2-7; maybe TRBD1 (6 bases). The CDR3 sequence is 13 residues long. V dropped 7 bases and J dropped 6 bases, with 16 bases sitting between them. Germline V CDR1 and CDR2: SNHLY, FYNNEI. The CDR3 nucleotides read TGTGCCAGCACATTTGAGGGGGACGGCGAGCAGTACTTC. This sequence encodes CASTFEGDGEQYF.

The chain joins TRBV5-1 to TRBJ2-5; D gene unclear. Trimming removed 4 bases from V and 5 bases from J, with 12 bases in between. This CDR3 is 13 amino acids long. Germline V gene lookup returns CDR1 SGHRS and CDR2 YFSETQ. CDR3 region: CASSRTFSETQYF. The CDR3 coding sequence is TGCGCCAGCAGCCGGACCTTTTCGGAGACCCAGTACTTC.